One and the same sample provided the 24 T cell receptor beta chains below, sequenced in a study of cytotoxic CD8 clonotypes in ibrutinib-treated CLL. Produced via immunoSEQ multiplex PCR; TCRdb's table is partial and in-frame only. The sample includes almost 45,000 clones, about 70% of them seen just once. This material consisted of PBMCs, taken after 12 months of ibrutinib treatment. These receptors were obtained from a human donor with chronic lymphocytic leukemia.

The V call is TRBV19, the J call TRBJ2-3; 10 bases are a match to TRBD1. Looked up from germline, CDR1 is LNHDA and CDR2 is SQIVND (reference sequence). V lost 5 bases, J lost 1 base, and 6 bases stayed unmatched. This CDR3 is 16 amino acids long. The CDR3 DNA follows: TGTGCCAGTAGTGAGACCGGGACAGGGGGCACAGATACGCAGTATTTT. Its translation is CASSETGTGGTDTQYF.

The chain joins TRBV4-3 to TRBJ2-1, with TRBD1 as a possible D gene (5 bases). The CDR3 consists of 15 residues. The V and J ends lost 4 bases and 7 bases respectively, with 17 bases between them. CDR1 is LGHNA, CDR2 YSLEER, per germline. The CDR3 DNA reads as TGCGCCAGCAGCCCGACTCCGGGCCCAGGGAATGAGCAGTTCTTC. Protein product: CASSPTPGPGNEQFF.

This clone came up a few times. The J gene is TRBJ2-1, the V gene TRBV7-8; 13 bases map to TRBD2. The germline V gene has CDR1 SGHVS and CDR2 FQNEAQ. J gave up 6 bases and V 4 bases, and 3 bases lay outside the gene matches. CDR3 length: 15 residues. The CDR3 region is CASSSGTSGINEQFF. The DNA for the CDR3 is TGTGCCAGCAGCTCAGGGACTAGCGGGATCAATGAGCAGTTCTTC. Full variable domain (missing parts from reference TRBV7-8 and TRBJ2-1): GAGVSQSPRYKVAKRGQDVALRCDPISGHVSLFWYQQALGQGPEFLTYFQNEAQLDKSGLPSDRFFAERPEGSVSTLKIQRTQQEDSAVYLCASSSGTSGINEQFFGPGTRLTVL.

The chain has TRBV27 and TRBJ2-7; TRBD2 agrees at 11 bases. This CDR3 is built from 15 residues. V shed 4 bases and J 2 bases; nucleotides not matched to a gene: 4. Germline CDR1 MNHEY, CDR2 SMNVEV (reference sequence). The CDR3, as DNA: TGTGCCAGCAGTTATCTAGCGGGAGGCGCCTACGAGCAGTACTTC. Its protein product is CASSYLAGGAYEQYF.

V gene TRBV28 combines with J gene TRBJ1-5, with D perhaps TRBD1 (5 bases). The V end was cut by 5 bases, the J end by 0 bases, with 11 bases between. The V gene's germline CDR1 is MDHEN and CDR2 SYDVKM. The CDR3 extends over 15 amino acids. Written as DNA, the CDR3 is TGTGCCAGCAGTAGTAGGGACCTTAGCAATCAGCCCCAGCATTTT. Its protein product is CASSSRDLSNQPQHF.

About this clone: The junction departs from the called germline gene at one end, perhaps through a read error. V and J are TRBV7-9 and TRBJ2-7, with a weak D call TRBD2 (6 bases). The CDR3 is 13 amino acids. Germline lookup yields CDR1 SEHNR and CDR2 FQNEAQ (reference sequence). This chain's CDR3 is CASSTTLDRGVDF. In nucleotides, the CDR3 is TGTGCCAGCAGCACGACCCTGGACCGCGGGGTAGACTTC.

The CDR3 sequence is CASSTSGRGTEAFF. The CDR3 nucleotides read TGTGCCAGTAGTACCTCGGGACGGGGCACTGAAGCTTTCTTT. The rearrangement joins TRBV19 to TRBJ1-1, with D tentatively TRBD1 (5 bases). The germline V gene encodes CDR1 LNHDA and CDR2 SQIVND (reference sequence). CDR3 length: 14 amino acids. V lost 4 bases to trimming and J lost 4 bases, with 13 bases between them.

The rearrangement links TRBV11-3 to TRBJ2-1; D is ambiguous. The germline V gene has CDR1 SGHNT and CDR2 YENEEA. This CDR3 contains 14 residues. V was shortened by 3 bases and J by 2 bases, with 8 bases between the two germline ends. The CDR3 protein is CASSLTGTYNEQFF. As DNA, the CDR3 is TGTGCCAGCAGCTTGACTGGTACCTACAATGAGCAGTTCTTC.

In its sample, this clone was seen a few times. The chain carries TRBV10-2 and TRBJ1-5; D possibly corresponds to TRBD1 (5 bases). The germline V and J ends were trimmed by 4 bases and 6 bases, with 16 bases remaining between them. The CDR3 covers 15 residues. The germline V gene has CDR1 WSHSY and CDR2 SAAADI. CDR3 protein: CASSASLFGGQPQHF. The CDR3 nucleotides are TGCGCCAGCAGTGCGAGTTTGTTCGGGGGTCAGCCCCAGCATTTT.

V usage is TRBV5-4 and J usage is TRBJ2-1; 9 bases map to TRBD1. V trimming: 0 bases; J trimming: 8 bases; junction bases outside the gene matches: 6. The germline CDR1 and CDR2 sequences are SGHNT and YYREEE (reference sequence). The CDR3 length is 15 residues. DNA for the CDR3: TGTGCCAGCAGCTTGGAGGGACAGGGTATATATGAGCAGTTCTTC. The encoded protein is CASSLEGQGIYEQFF.

J is TRBJ1-2 and V is TRBV27, with D tentatively TRBD1 (5 bases). Trimming left V 5 bases short and J 6 bases short, with 19 bases between. The CDR3 has 15 amino acids. Germline CDR1 reads MNHEY; CDR2 reads SMNVEV (reference sequence). CDR3 nucleotides: TGTGCCAGCAGTCCCCGGGGTGCAGGGAGGGATGGCTACACCTTC. This sequence encodes CASSPRGAGRDGYTF.

In its sample, this clone was seen once. The rearrangement uses TRBV5-4 and TRBJ2-5, with D unresolved. Deletions cut 1 base from V and 5 bases from J, with 9 bases between. The CDR3 contains 13 residues. Germline V gene data show CDR1 as SGHNT and CDR2 as YYREEE (reference sequence). The CDR3 DNA follows: TGTGCCAGCAGCTTGCAGAACGACGAGACCCAGTACTTC. This encodes CASSLQNDETQYF.

J is TRBJ2-7 and V is TRBV6-1; 9 bases agree with TRBD1. The CDR3 consists of 16 residues. V was pared by 3 bases and J by 1 base, with 7 bases of the junction left unmatched. Germline CDR1 MNHNS, CDR2 SASEGT. DNA for the CDR3: TGTGCCAGCAGTGACCCACGGACAGGGGATTCCTACGAGCAGTACTTC. Translating it yields CASSDPRTGDSYEQYF.

This clone was counted a few times. The J gene is TRBJ2-2, the V gene TRBV27; 7 bases line up with TRBD2. Germline V gene sequence: CDR1 MNHEY, CDR2 SMNVEV (reference sequence). This CDR3 is 16 amino acids long. V lost 1 base to trimming and J lost 4 bases; unmatched junction nucleotides: 6. This chain's CDR3 is CASSLWLAEPTGELFF. The DNA of the CDR3 is TGTGCCAGCAGTTTATGGCTAGCGGAGCCCACCGGGGAGCTGTTTTTT.

The chain links TRBV4-3 to TRBJ2-2; D perhaps matches TRBD1 (6 bases). This CDR3 has 13 residues. Trimming took 3 bases from V and 9 from J, leaving 11 bases between them. Germline V CDR1 and CDR2: LGHNA, YSLEER. In nucleotides, the CDR3 is TGCGCCAGCAGCCAGGACAGTCGAAGGGAGCTGTTTTTT. This encodes CASSQDSRRELFF.

This clone has just a few counts. V gene TRBV27 combines with J gene TRBJ2-1; no reliable D call. The CDR3 consists of 15 residues. The V end lost 6 bases, the J end lost 0 bases, and 12 bases lay between the germline ends. Germline CDR1 MNHEY, CDR2 SMNVEV (reference sequence). The CDR3 region is CASRKDASSYNEQFF. As DNA, the CDR3 is TGTGCCAGCAGGAAAGACGCAAGCTCCTACAATGAGCAGTTCTTC.

Sample share makes this clone medium-sized (0.01 to 0.1%). The V call is TRBV7-9, the J call TRBJ1-2, with TRBD1 identical over 9 bases. CDR1 and CDR2 from the germline V gene are SEHNR and FQNEAQ (reference sequence). The V gene end was trimmed by 1 base and the J gene end by 2 bases; junction bases not matched to a gene: 8. The CDR3 extends over 17 amino acids. The CDR3 DNA reads TGTGCCAGCAGCTTAGTGGAGACAGGGGGTATGAACTATGGCTACACCTTC. Protein product: CASSLVETGGMNYGYTF.

The rearrangement joins TRBV6-5 to TRBJ2-7; 13 bases are shared with TRBD2. Germline CDR1 MNHEY, CDR2 SVGAGI. The CDR3 consists of 15 residues. Trimming took 4 bases from V and 5 from J; bases not matched to a gene: 5. The CDR3 sequence: CASSSGLAGANEQYF. CDR3 sequence (DNA): TGTGCCAGCAGTTCCGGACTAGCGGGAGCTAACGAGCAGTACTTC.

The chain links TRBV5-4 to TRBJ2-3, with D tentatively TRBD2 (6 bases). Germline values: CDR1 SGHNT, CDR2 YYREEE (reference sequence). Trimming left V 0 bases short and J 5 bases short, with 16 bases between. This CDR3 is built from 16 residues. The CDR3 is CASSLERLAGGDTQYF. Written as DNA, the CDR3 is TGTGCCAGCAGCTTGGAACGGCTTGCCGGGGGAGATACGCAGTATTTT.

This clone was seen a handful of times. V gene TRBV2 combines with J gene TRBJ1-1; 9 bases align to TRBD1. J was trimmed by 4 bases and V by 6 bases; bases with no gene match: 9. The V gene's germline CDR1 is SNHLY and CDR2 FYNNEI. CDR3 length equals 15 residues. The CDR3 spells CASSATGTGLTEAFF. CDR3 DNA: TGTGCCAGCAGCGCAACCGGGACAGGGCTCACTGAAGCTTTCTTT.

This chain connects TRBV6-5 to TRBJ1-1; no clear D. Trimming removed 4 bases at V and 1 base at J, with 10 bases between. Germline V gene sequence: CDR1 MNHEY, CDR2 SVGAGI. This CDR3 is 14 amino acids long. In nucleotides, the CDR3 is TGTGCCAGCAGTTCAGGCAGCGCGAACACTGAAGCTTTCTTT. Translated, it gives CASSSGSANTEAFF.

The rearrangement links TRBV11-2 to TRBJ2-1; the match to TRBD2 covers 10 bases. Germline V gene data show CDR1 as SGHAT and CDR2 as FQNNGV. CDR3 length: 14 residues. V dropped 4 bases and J dropped 9; count of bases not matched to a gene: 6. This CDR3 is CASSSVAGGIEQFF. The CDR3 DNA follows: TGTGCCAGCAGCTCCGTAGCGGGAGGTATTGAGCAGTTCTTC.

V and J are TRBV27 and TRBJ1-2; a weak D match, TRBD1 (6 bases). The CDR3 length is 13 residues. Trimming pared 2 bases from V and 4 bases from J, leaving 8 bases between. The V gene's germline CDR1 is MNHEY and CDR2 SMNVEV (reference sequence). The CDR3 bases are TGTGCCAGCAGTTTAAACAGGGCCTATGGCTACACCTTC. Translating it yields CASSLNRAYGYTF.

The chain recombines TRBV6-6 with TRBJ2-1; TRBD2 agrees at 7 bases. Germline CDR1 reads MNHNY; CDR2 reads SVGAGI (reference sequence). The length of the CDR3 is 12 residues. Losses at the gene ends were 10 bases for V and 8 bases for J; bases not matched to a gene: 8. The CDR3 reads CATSGTGHEQFF. CDR3 in DNA: TGTGCCACTAGCGGAACCGGGCATGAGCAGTTCTTC.